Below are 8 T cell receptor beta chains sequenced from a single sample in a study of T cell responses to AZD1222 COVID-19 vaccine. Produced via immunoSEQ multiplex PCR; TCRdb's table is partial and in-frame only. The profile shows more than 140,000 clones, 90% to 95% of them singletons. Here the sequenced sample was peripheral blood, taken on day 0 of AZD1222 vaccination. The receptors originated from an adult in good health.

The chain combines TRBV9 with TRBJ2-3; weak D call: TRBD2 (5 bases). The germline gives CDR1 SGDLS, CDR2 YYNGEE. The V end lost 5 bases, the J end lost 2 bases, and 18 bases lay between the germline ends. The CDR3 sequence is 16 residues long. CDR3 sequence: CASSPATGKITDTQYF. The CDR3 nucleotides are TGTGCCAGCAGTCCCGCGACGGGGAAGATCACAGATACGCAGTATTTT.

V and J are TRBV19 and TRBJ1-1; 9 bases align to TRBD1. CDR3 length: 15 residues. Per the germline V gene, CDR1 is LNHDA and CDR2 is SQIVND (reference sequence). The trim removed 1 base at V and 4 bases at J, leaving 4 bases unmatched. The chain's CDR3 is CASSIAATGGTEAFF. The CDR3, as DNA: TGTGCCAGTAGTATAGCTGCGACAGGGGGCACTGAAGCTTTCTTT. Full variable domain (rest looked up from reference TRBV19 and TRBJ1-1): DGGITQSPKYLFRKEGQNVTLSCEQNLNHDAMYWYRQDPGQGLRLIYYSQIVNDFQKGDIAEGYSVSREKKESFPLTVTSAQKNPTAFYLCASSIAATGGTEAFFGQGTRLTVV.

In DNA form, the CDR3 reads TGTGCCAGCAATGGACAGGCAAATGAAAAACTGTTTTTT. Encoded protein: CASNGQANEKLFF. V gene TRBV2 combines with J gene TRBJ1-4, with 7 bases fitting TRBD1. With 7 bases clipped from V and 5 bases from J, the junction kept 4 bases outside the gene matches. The CDR3 is 13 residues long. The germline V gene encodes CDR1 SNHLY and CDR2 FYNNEI. Together with reference TRBV2 and TRBJ1-4, the CDR3 gives the full variable domain: EPEVTQTPSHQVTQMGQEVILRCVPISNHLYFYWYRQILGQKVEFLVSFYNNEISEKSEIFDDQFSVERPDGSNFTLKIRSTKLEDSAMYFCASNGQANEKLFFGSGTQLSVL.

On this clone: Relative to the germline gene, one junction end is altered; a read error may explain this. DNA of the CDR3: TGTGCCAGCAGCTTAGATAGGGAGATGTTTTTT. Its protein product is CASSLDREMFF. The V call is TRBV7-8, the J call TRBJ2-2; D is perhaps TRBD2 (5 bases). The germline V gene encodes CDR1 SGHVS and CDR2 FQNEAQ. The CDR3 loop spans 11 amino acids.

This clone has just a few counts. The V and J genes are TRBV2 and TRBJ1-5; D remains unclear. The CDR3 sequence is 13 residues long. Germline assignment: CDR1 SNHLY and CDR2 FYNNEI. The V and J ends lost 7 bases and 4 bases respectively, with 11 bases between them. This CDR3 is CASTPEWNQPQHF. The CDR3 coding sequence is TGTGCCAGCACCCCCGAATGGAATCAGCCCCAGCATTTT.

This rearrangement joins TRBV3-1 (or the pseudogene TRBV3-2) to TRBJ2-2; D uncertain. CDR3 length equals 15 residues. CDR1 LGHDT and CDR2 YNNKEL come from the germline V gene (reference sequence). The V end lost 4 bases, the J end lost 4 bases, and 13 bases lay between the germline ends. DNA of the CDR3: TGTGCCAGCAGCCGACAACAGCAACTCACCGGGGAGCTGTTTTTT. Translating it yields CASSRQQQLTGELFF.

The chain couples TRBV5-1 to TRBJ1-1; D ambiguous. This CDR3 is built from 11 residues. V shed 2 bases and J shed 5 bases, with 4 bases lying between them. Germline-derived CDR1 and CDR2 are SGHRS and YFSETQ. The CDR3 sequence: CASSLGTEAFF. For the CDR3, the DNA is TGCGCCAGCAGCTTAGGTACTGAAGCTTTCTTT.

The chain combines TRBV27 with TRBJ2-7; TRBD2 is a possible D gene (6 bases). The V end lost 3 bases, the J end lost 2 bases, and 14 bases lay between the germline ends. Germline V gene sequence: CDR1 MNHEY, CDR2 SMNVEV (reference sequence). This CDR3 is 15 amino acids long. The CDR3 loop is CASSLLASAAYEQYF. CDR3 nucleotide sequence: TGTGCCAGCAGTTTGTTGGCTAGCGCGGCCTACGAGCAGTACTTC.